The 15 T cell receptor beta chains below come from one sample, sequenced in a study of cytomegalovirus exposure and HLA in healthy donors. The PCR was carried out with 60 Vbeta primers and 13 Jbeta primers. Data came from immunoSEQ multiplex PCR; TCRdb stores just in-frame clones and leaves some out. The sample records about 160,000 clones, 84% being singletons. The sequenced sample consisted of PBMCs. The receptors were sampled from a man in his fifties or sixties in good health and CMV-seropositive.

The chain links TRBV7-9 to TRBJ2-7; D uncertain. The CDR3 contains 13 residues. Germline CDR1 is SEHNR and CDR2 is FQNEAQ (reference sequence). V gave up 8 bases and J gave up 3 bases, with 14 bases separating them. The CDR3 DNA follows: TGTGCCAGCGCCCAGCTAGATAACTACGAGCAGTACGTC. Protein sequence: CASAQLDNYEQYV.

The rearrangement links TRBV6-6 to TRBJ1-4; D not resolved. Trimming cost V 10 bases and J 5 bases, with 17 bases left between them. This CDR3 is built from 14 residues. CDR1 and CDR2 from the germline V gene are MNHNY and SVGAGI (reference sequence). The CDR3 sequence: CATHLGTRNEKLFF. CDR3 DNA: TGTGCCACTCACCTAGGAACACGGAATGAAAAACTGTTTTTT.

This clone came up many times. The gene calls are TRBV14 and TRBJ1-1; TRBD1 might be the D (6 bases). The CDR3 runs 17 residues. Deletions cut 1 base from V and 0 bases from J, with 15 bases between. Germline V gene lookup returns CDR1 SGHDN and CDR2 FVKESK. CDR3 sequence reads: CASSQGRGPNMNTEAFF. The CDR3 nucleotides are TGTGCCAGCAGCCAAGGCAGGGGACCCAACATGAACACTGAAGCTTTCTTT.

The V gene is TRBV9, the J gene TRBJ2-1; TRBD2 matches at 9 bases. J gave up 6 bases and V 4 bases, and 14 bases lay outside the gene matches. Germline V gives CDR1 SGDLS, CDR2 YYNGEE. This CDR3 is 17 amino acids long. DNA for the CDR3: TGTGCCAGCAGCTTTCCCAGTAGCGGGAGTTTGGGCAATGAGCAGTTCTTC. Protein product: CASSFPSSGSLGNEQFF.

The chain couples TRBV5-1 to TRBJ2-7; 7 nucleotides align to TRBD1. Trimming removed 1 base from V and 1 base from J; junction bases left unmatched: 2. Germline V gives CDR1 SGHRS, CDR2 YFSETQ. The CDR3 is made up of 14 amino acids. The CDR3 sequence is CASSLNRGSYEQYF. DNA of the CDR3: TGCGCCAGCAGCTTGAACAGGGGTTCCTACGAGCAGTACTTC.

This clone has just a few counts. J is TRBJ1-3 and V is TRBV19, with 7 nucleotides matching TRBD1. Per the germline V gene, CDR1 is LNHDA and CDR2 is SQIVND (reference sequence). This CDR3 contains 14 residues. V was clipped by 7 bases and J by 0 bases; unmatched bases: 3. DNA of the CDR3: TGTGCCAGTACCGGGACAGCCTCTGGAAACACCATATATTTT. This translates into CASTGTASGNTIYF.

This clone was observed a handful of times. This chain links TRBV19 with TRBJ2-1; 15 bases are a match to TRBD2. The CDR3 covers 15 residues. The V gene end was trimmed by 5 bases and the J gene end by 9 bases; junction bases not matched to a gene: 5. The germline CDR1 and CDR2 sequences are LNHDA and SQIVND (reference sequence). The chain's CDR3 is CASSVGGLAGGEQFF. As DNA, the CDR3 is TGTGCCAGTAGTGTCGGGGGACTAGCGGGGGGTGAGCAGTTCTTC.

The chain employs TRBV6-5 and TRBJ2-3; possible D gene TRBD1, 6 bases. Germline-derived CDR1 and CDR2 are MNHEY and SVGAGI. Trimming stripped 5 bases from V and 1 base from J, with 13 bases between. The length of the CDR3 is 15 residues. CDR3 DNA sequence: TGTGCCAGCAGTCAGACAGGCGGTGGCACAGATACGCAGTATTTT. It encodes CASSQTGGGTDTQYF.

The V and J genes are TRBV14 and TRBJ1-1; 9 bases are a match to TRBD1. CDR3 length: 15 residues. Looked up from germline, CDR1 is SGHDN and CDR2 is FVKESK. J was trimmed by 5 bases and V by 3 bases; bases with no gene match: 7. The CDR3 nucleotides are TGTGCCAGCAGCCATTACCGGGACAGGGAAACTGAAGCTTTCTTT. It yields the protein CASSHYRDRETEAFF.

The rearrangement links TRBV7-9 to TRBJ1-2, with TRBD1 matching over 7 bases. The germline gives CDR1 SEHNR, CDR2 FQNEAQ (reference sequence). The V gene end was trimmed by 4 bases and the J gene end by 6 bases; junction bases not matched to a gene: 5. The CDR3 is 13 residues long. CDR3 protein: CASSSTGKDGYTF. CDR3 coding DNA: TGTGCCAGCAGCTCGACAGGGAAGGATGGCTACACCTTC.

This clone was observed a handful of times. The CDR3 bases are TGTGCCAGCAGTGGGAGGACCTACGAGCAGTACTTC. Translated, it gives CASSGRTYEQYF. The chain joins TRBV2 to TRBJ2-7, with D perhaps matching TRBD2 (5 bases). Germline V CDR1 and CDR2: SNHLY, FYNNEI. There are 12 residues in the CDR3. V lost 4 bases to trimming and J lost 2 bases, with 6 bases between them.

This chain joins TRBV29-1 and TRBJ2-5, with TRBD1 identical over 8 bases. J lost 1 base, V lost 5 bases, and 9 bases had no gene match. Germline V gives CDR1 SQVTM, CDR2 ANQGSEA. The CDR3 runs 15 residues. The DNA for the CDR3 is TGCAGCGTTTACCGGGACAGGATATTCCAAGAGACCCAGTACTTC. Its translation: CSVYRDRIFQETQYF. Full variable domain (remainder filled in from reference TRBV29-1 and TRBJ2-5): SAVISQKPSRDICQRGTSLTIQCQVDSQVTMMFWYRQQPGQSLTLIATANQGSEATYESGFVIDKFPISRPNLTFSTLTVSNMSPEDSSIYLCSVYRDRIFQETQYFGPGTRLLVL.

This clone was found once. Germline is not matched at one junction end, which may reflect a read error. The V gene is TRBV6-6, the J gene TRBJ1-2; D uncertain. CDR1 is MNHNY, CDR2 SVGAGI, per germline (reference sequence). The CDR3 loop spans 9 amino acids. The CDR3 reads CASSYPVYF. CDR3 DNA sequence: TGTGCCAGCAGTTACCCCGTATACTTC.

V usage is TRBV2 and J usage is TRBJ1-1; unclear D gene. CDR3 length: 13 residues. V was shortened by 5 bases and J by 8 bases, with 15 bases between the two germline ends. Looked up from germline, CDR1 is SNHLY and CDR2 is FYNNEI. CDR3 bases: TGTGCCAGCAGTTTGAACAGTCAGATAGAAGCTTTCTTT. Protein: CASSLNSQIEAFF.

In nucleotides, the CDR3 is TGTGCCGCAAGCGGGAGGGGAACCGGGGAGCTGTTTTTT. Encoded protein: CAASGRGTGELFF. The chain carries TRBV6-6 and TRBJ2-2; TRBD2 matches at 10 bases. V lost 11 bases to trimming and J lost 5 bases; unmatched junction nucleotides: 5. The length of the CDR3 is 13 residues. Per germline, CDR1 MNHNY and CDR2 SVGAGI (reference sequence).